This T cell receptor (beta chain) was recorded in a study of technical replicates of blood from a handful of donors. The table came from immunoSEQ multiplex PCR; TCRdb's copy has only in-frame clones and leaves some out. Among nearly 80,000 clones listed, around 96% were seen once. V gave up 6 bases and J gave up 4 bases, with 10 bases separating them. Germline lookup yields CDR1 MNHEY and CDR2 SVGAGI. The CDR3 extends over 13 amino acids. The sequence was collected from a human donor in good health. Sequenced sample: T cells isolated from PBMCs. This sequence joins TRBV6-5 and TRBJ1-5; a weak D match, TRBD1 (6 bases). The CDR3 protein is CASSSDRNQPQHF. The CDR3 nucleotides read TGTGCCAGCAGCTCGGACAGAAATCAGCCCCAGCATTTT.